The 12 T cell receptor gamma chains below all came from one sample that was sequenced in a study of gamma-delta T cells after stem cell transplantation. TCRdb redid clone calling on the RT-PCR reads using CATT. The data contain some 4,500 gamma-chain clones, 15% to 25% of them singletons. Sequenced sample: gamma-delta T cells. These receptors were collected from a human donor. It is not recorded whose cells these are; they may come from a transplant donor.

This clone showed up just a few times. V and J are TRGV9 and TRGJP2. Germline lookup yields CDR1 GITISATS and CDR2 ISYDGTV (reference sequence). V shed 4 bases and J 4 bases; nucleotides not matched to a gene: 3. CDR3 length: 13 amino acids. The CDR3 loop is CALWDLSDWIKTF. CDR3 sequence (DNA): TGTGCCTTGTGGGACCTTAGTGATTGGATCAAGACGTTT.

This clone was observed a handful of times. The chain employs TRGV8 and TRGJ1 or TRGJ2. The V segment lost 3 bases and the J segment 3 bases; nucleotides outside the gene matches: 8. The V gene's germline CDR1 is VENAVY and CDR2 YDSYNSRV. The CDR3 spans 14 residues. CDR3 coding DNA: TGTGCCACCTGGGATTTCCGCTTTTATTATAAGAAACTCTTT. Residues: CATWDFRFYYKKLF.

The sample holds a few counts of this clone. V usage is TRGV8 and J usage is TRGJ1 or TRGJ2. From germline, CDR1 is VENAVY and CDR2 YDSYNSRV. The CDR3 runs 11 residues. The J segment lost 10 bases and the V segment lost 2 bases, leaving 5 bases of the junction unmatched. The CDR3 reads CATWDNTKKLF. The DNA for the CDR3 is TGTGCCACCTGGGATAATACGAAGAAACTCTTT.

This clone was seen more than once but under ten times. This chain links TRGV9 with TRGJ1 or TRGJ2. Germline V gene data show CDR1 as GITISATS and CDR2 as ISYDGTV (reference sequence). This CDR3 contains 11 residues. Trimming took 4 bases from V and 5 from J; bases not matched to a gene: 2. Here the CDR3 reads CALWDHYKKLF. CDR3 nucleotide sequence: TGTGCCTTGTGGGATCATTATAAGAAACTCTTT.

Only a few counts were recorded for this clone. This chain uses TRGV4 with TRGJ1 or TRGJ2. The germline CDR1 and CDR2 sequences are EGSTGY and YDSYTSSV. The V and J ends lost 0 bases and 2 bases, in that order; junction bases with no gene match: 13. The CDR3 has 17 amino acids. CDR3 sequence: CATWDGLASQDYYKKLF. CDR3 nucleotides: TGTGCCACCTGGGATGGGTTAGCATCTCAAGATTATTATAAGAAACTCTTT.

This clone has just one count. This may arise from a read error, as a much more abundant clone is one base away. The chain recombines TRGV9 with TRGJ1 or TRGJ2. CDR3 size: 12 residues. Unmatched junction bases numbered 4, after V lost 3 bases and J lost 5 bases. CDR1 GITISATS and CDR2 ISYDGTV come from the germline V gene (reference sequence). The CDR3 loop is CALWESHYKKLF. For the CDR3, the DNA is TGTGCCTTGTGGGAGTCGCATTATAAGAAACTCTTT.

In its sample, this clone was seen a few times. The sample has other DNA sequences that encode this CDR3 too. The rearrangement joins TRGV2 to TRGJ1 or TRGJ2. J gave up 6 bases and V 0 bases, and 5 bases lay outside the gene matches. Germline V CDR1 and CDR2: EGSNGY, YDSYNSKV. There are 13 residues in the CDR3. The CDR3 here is CATWDGRSYKKLF. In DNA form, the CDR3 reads TGTGCCACCTGGGACGGGCGAAGTTATAAGAAACTCTTT.

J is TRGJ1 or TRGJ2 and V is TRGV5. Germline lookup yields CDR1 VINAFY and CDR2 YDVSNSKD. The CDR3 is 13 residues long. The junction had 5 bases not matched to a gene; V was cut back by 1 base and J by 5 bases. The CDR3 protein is CATWDSAHYKKLF. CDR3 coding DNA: TGTGCCACCTGGGACAGTGCTCATTATAAGAAACTCTTT.

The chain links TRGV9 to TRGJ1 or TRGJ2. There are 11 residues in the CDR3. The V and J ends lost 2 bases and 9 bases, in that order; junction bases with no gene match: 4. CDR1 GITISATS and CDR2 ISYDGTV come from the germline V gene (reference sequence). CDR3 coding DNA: TGTGCCTTGTGGGAGGGGATTAAGAAACTCTTT. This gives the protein CALWEGIKKLF.

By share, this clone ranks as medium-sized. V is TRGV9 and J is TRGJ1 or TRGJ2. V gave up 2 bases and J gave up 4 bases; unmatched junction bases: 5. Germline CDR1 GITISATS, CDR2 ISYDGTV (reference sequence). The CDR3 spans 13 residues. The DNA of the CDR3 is TGTGCCTTGTGGGAGGGTCAATATTATAAGAAACTCTTT. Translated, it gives CALWEGQYYKKLF.

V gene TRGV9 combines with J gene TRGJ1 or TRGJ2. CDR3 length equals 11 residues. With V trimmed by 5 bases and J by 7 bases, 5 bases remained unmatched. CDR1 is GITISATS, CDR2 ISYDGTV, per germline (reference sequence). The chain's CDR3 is CALWGRYKKLF. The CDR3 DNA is TGTGCCTTGTGGGGTCGATATAAGAAACTCTTT.

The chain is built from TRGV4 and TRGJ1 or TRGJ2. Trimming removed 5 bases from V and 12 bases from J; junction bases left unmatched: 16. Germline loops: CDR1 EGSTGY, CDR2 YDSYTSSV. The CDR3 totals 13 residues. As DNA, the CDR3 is TGTGCCACCTGGGCCAATCTTGATTCAAGGAAACTCTTT. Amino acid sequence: CATWANLDSRKLF.